The subject of this entry is one TCR beta chain. Its target antigen remains unknown. No much larger clone is present one base from it, and per-base qualities are unavailable. The data were taken from a study of blood T cell repertoires in COVID-19 (dated by TCRdb to about 2020). Study-wide context: Samples covering the acute and convalescent phases of COVID-19 were provided by collaborators in the United States, Italy and Spain. The material from the prospective study consisted of cDNA or gDNA derived from T cells, B-cell-depleted T cells, or PBMCs. Samples were obtained from the ongoing ImmuneRACE study (first 160 participants) and from over 1,000 subjects provided by 6 global collaborators. A freely available public database, intended as a resource for researchers studying the immune response to SARS-CoV-2, is where the repertoires were released. A de-identified subject ID, COVID-19 status, age in years and sex were almost always included in the sample metadata. Subjects who had been exposed to COVID-19, were actively infected with it, or had recovered from it provided the deeply sampled blood TCRbeta repertoires that made up the dataset. Where HLA class I and class II types were available, the types were taken from metadata supplied by the sample provider, not from assay-based typing. The full study reports these points: Clinical and demographic metadata were provided uncurated, with the amount varying by source and participant.

Whole blood was collected in K2EDTA tubes by collaborating institutions according to the institutions' own protocols. For TCRbeta analysis, collaborators shipped samples in one of three forms: frozen whole blood, isolated PBMCs, or DNA extracted from either of those sample types. Trimming at the junction amounts to 1 base on V and 4 bases on J, and the germline ends lie 20 bases apart. From the germline V gene, CDR1 is MGHRA and CDR2 is YSYEKL. Inclusive of the bounding cysteine and phenylalanine, the CDR3 is 18 residues long. Only the CDR3 DNA is retained, 54 bases long and in frame from the first base. TCRbeta CDR3 regions were amplified from genomic DNA by means of the immunoSEQ Assay, a bias-controlled multiplex PCR. The authors processed their data as follows. The number of nucleated cells in each sample was estimated from the amplification of reference gene primers within the assay. Sequence reads were collapsed and filtered to measure the absolute abundance of every unique TCRbeta CDR3 rearrangement. For each sample, productive Simpson clonality was calculated as the square root of Simpson's diversity index across productive rearrangements. Held by TCRdb, this immuneACCESS table contains in-frame sequences only and omits some clones. Under half of the omission traces to an unresolved V gene where checked; the cause of the rest is unknown. V, J and clone size derive from that table, while D and trimming were established from the DNA sequence. Present in this sample are about 75,000 clones, about 79% of which were seen just once. The top ten constitute 20% to 25% of the sample.

This chain is built from TRBV4-1 and TRBJ1-3, with the D gene not confidently named. Sequenced input: peripheral blood. The clonotype comes from a woman aged 50 to 60 with acute or convalescent COVID-19. The bases are TGCGCCAGCAGCCAAGCCCCCGGCAGCCCGGCGCGGGGAAACACCATATATTTT. Its amino acids are CASSQAPGSPARGNTIYF.